This T cell receptor beta chain comes out of a study of blood T cell repertoires in COVID-19 (dated by TCRdb to 2018 to 2021). With regard to the full study: The collaborator samples originated in the United States, Italy and Spain and spanned the acute and convalescent phases of COVID-19. Sample metadata almost always included a de-identified subject ID, COVID-19 status, age in years and sex. The material from the prospective study consisted of cDNA or gDNA derived from T cells, B-cell-depleted T cells, or PBMCs. The dataset comprised deeply sampled blood TCRbeta repertoires from subjects exposed to, actively infected with, or recovered from COVID-19. The samples were drawn from two sources: the first 160 participants of the ongoing ImmuneRACE study, and 1,000 to 1,500 subjects contributed by 6 global collaborators. HLA class I and class II types, where available, came from metadata supplied by the sample provider rather than from assay-based typing. The repertoires were released in a freely available public database intended as a resource for research on the immune response to SARS-CoV-2. On the study overall, not on this receptor specifically: The amount of clinical and demographic metadata varied by source and participant and was provided uncurated.

TCRbeta CDR3 regions were amplified from genomic DNA by means of the immunoSEQ Assay, a bias-controlled multiplex PCR. Processing in the source paper ran as follows. The number of nucleated cells in each sample was estimated from the amplification of reference gene primers within the assay. To quantify the absolute abundance of each unique TCRbeta CDR3 rearrangement, sequence reads were collapsed and filtered. Productive Simpson clonality was computed per sample as the square root of Simpson's diversity index over productive rearrangements. The immuneACCESS repertoire file appears here via TCRdb, limited to in-frame rearrangements. These files lack a portion of the clones; in checked studies, under half of the deficit traces to unresolved V genes, and the cause of the others is not known. The V and J calls and clone size come from that table; D and trimming were worked out from the DNA. This sample lists approximately 99,000 clones; 85% to 90% were detected once. The top ten clonotypes cover 10% to 15% of the sample.

This clone was counted only a few times. Which antigen it targets is not known. Base qualities are not provided; no much larger clone lies one nucleotide away. Unmatched junction bases come to 7, with V trimmed by 4 bases and J by 1 base. The CDR3 holds 16 amino acids from the cysteine to the phenylalanine. The read is trimmed to its CDR3 DNA, 48 bases read in frame from base 1. The germline V gene yields SGHRS for CDR1 and YFSETQ for CDR2. Collaborating institutions collected whole blood in K2EDTA tubes following their own protocols. Collaborator samples were shipped for TCRbeta analysis as frozen whole blood, isolated PBMCs, or DNA extracted from either sample type.

The sample comprised peripheral blood. The sequence came from a woman in her sixties in a cohort sampled during active or convalescent COVID-19. The chain is made from TRBV5-1 and TRBJ1-1; 10 nucleotides in the junction match TRBD1. The DNA sequence is given as TGCGCCAGCAGCGTCTACGGGACAGGGGCGAACACTGAAGCTTTCTTT. The translation is CASSVYGTGANTEAFF.